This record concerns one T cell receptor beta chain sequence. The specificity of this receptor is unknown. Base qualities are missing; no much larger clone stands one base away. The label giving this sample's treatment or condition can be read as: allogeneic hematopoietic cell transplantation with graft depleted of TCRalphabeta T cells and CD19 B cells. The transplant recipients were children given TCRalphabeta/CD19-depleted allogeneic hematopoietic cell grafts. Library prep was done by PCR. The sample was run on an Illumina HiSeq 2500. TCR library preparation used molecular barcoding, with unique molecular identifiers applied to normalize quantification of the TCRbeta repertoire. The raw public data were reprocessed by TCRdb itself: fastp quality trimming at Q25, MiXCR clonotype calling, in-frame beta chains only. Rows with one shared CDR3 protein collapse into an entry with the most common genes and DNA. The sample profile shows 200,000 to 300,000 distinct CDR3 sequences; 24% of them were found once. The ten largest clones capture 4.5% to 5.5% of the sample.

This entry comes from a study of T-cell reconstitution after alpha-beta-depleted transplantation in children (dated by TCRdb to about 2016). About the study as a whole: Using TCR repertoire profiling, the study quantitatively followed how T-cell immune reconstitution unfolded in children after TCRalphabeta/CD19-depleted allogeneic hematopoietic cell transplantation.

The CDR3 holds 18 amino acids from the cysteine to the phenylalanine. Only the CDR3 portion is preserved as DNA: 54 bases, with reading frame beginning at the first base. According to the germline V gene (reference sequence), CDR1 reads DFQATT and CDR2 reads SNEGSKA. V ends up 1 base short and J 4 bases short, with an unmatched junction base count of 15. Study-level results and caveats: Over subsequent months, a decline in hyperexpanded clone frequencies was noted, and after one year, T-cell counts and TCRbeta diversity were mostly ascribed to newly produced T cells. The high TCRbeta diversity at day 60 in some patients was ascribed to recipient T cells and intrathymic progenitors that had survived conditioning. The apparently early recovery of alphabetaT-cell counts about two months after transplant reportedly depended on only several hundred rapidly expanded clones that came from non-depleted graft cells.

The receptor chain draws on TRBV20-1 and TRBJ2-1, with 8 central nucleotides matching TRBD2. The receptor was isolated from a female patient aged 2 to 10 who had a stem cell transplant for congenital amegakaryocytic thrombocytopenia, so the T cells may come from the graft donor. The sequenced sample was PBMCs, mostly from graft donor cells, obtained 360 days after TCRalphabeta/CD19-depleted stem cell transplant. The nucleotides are TGCAGTGCTAGAGGATCCCTAGCGGGCGAGACCGAGTACAATGAGCAGTTCTTC. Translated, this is CSARGSLAGETEYNEQFF.